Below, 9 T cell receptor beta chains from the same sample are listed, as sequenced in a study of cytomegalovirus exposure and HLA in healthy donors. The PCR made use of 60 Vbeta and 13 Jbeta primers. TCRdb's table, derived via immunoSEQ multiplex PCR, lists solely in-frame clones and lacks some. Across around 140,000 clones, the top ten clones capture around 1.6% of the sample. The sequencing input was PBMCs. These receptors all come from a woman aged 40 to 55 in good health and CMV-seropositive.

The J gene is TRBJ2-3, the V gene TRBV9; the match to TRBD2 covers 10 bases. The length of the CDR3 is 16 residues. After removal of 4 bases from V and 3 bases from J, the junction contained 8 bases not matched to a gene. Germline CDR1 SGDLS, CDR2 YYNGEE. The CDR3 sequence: CASSKIAGGLTDTQYF. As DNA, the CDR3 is TGTGCCAGCAGCAAGATAGCGGGAGGTTTAACAGATACGCAGTATTTT.

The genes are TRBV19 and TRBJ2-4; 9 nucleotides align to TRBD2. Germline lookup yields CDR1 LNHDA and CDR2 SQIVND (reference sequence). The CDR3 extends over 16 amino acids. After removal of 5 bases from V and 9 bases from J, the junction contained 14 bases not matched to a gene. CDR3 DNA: TGTGCCAGTAGTCCGCTAGCGGGACCCCTGGGCGGCATTCAGTACTTC. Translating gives CASSPLAGPLGGIQYF.

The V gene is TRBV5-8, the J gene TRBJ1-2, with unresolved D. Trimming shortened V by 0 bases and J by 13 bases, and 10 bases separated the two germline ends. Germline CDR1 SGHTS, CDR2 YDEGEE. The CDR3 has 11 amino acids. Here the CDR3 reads CASSLAWGGTF. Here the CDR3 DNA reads TGTGCCAGCAGCTTGGCTTGGGGAGGCACCTTC.

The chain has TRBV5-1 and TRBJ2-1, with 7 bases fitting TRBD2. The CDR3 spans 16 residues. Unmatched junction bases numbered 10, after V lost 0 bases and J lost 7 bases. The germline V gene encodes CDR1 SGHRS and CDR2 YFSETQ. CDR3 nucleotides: TGCGCCAGCAGCTTGGTAGGACTAGGAGTAGGGAATGAGCAGTTCTTC. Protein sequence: CASSLVGLGVGNEQFF.

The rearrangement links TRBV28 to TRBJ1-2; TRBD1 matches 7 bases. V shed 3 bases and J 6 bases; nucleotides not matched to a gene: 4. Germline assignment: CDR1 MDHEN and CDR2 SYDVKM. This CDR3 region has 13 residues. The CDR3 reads CASSFKGADGYTF. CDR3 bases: TGTGCCAGCAGTTTCAAGGGGGCGGATGGCTACACCTTC.

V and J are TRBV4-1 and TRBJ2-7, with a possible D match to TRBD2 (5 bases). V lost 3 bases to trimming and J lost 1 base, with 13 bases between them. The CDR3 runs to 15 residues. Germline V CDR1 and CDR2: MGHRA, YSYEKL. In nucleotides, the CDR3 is TGCGCCAGCAGCCATGACGACCGGGAATCCTACGAGCAGTACTTC. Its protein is CASSHDDRESYEQYF.

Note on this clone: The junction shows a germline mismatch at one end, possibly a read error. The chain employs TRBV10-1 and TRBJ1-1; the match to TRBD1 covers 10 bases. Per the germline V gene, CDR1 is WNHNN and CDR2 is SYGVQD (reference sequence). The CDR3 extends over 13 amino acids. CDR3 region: CAIRTGGESVVDF. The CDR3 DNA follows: TGCGCCATAAGGACAGGGGGAGAATCTGTCGTGGACTTT.

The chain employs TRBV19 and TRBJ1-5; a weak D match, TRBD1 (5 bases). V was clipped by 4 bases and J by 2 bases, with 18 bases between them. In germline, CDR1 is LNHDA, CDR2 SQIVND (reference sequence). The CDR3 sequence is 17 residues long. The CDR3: CASSTHLREMGNQPQHF. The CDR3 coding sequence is TGTGCCAGTAGTACCCACCTCAGGGAAATGGGCAATCAGCCCCAGCATTTT.

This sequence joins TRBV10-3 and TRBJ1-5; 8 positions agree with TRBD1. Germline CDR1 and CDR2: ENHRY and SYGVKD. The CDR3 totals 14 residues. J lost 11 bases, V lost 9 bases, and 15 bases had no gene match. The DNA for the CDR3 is TGTGCCATAGCCCCGGGACAGGAAGGGTGGGCCCAGCATTTT. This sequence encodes CAIAPGQEGWAQHF.